What follows are 20 T cell receptor beta chains derived from one specimen sequenced in a study of CD8 T cells in Susac syndrome. cDNA came from roughly 0.47 to 1 ug RNA primed by random hexamers. MiXCR, run by TCRdb on the immunoSEQ multiplex PCR reads, gives a single entry per CDR3 protein. The sample includes 150,000 to 180,000 distinct CDR3 sequences, 95% of them seen just once. The sample consisted of CD8+ T cells from PBMCs. The receptors here all came from a human donor with multiple sclerosis.

The J gene is TRBJ2-3, the V gene TRBV27; D remains unclear. V lost 2 bases and J 0 bases, leaving 9 bases between the germline ends. Per the germline V gene, CDR1 is MNHEY and CDR2 is SMNVEV (reference sequence). The CDR3 loop spans 15 amino acids. In DNA, the CDR3 is TGTGCCAGCAGTTTAAACCCTCGGAGCACAGATACGCAGTATTTT. This encodes CASSLNPRSTDTQYF.

The chain joins TRBV20-1 to TRBJ2-7; the match to TRBD2 covers 10 bases. The CDR3 runs 16 residues. The germline CDR1 and CDR2 sequences are DFQATT and SNEGSKA (reference sequence). The trim removed 1 base at V and 2 bases at J, leaving 8 bases unmatched. CDR3 amino acids: CSARGPGTSVAYEQYF. The CDR3 DNA reads TGCAGTGCTAGAGGGCCAGGGACTAGCGTAGCCTACGAGCAGTACTTC.

The V and J genes are TRBV2 and TRBJ1-1; D is unresolved. CDR3 length: 11 residues. Germline V gene data show CDR1 as SNHLY and CDR2 as FYNNEI. The germline V and J ends were trimmed by 6 bases and 7 bases, with 9 bases remaining between them. This CDR3 is CASSGLGEAFF. CDR3 in DNA: TGTGCCAGCAGCGGGCTGGGTGAAGCTTTCTTT. Filled out from reference TRBV2 and TRBJ1-1, the complete variable domain reads EPEVTQTPSHQVTQMGQEVILRCVPISNHLYFYWYRQILGQKVEFLVSFYNNEISEKSEIFDDQFSVERPDGSNFTLKIRSTKLEDSAMYFCASSGLGEAFFGQGTRLTVV.

The gene calls are TRBV29-1 and TRBJ2-3; D call uncertain. The CDR3 has 11 residues. The V gene lost 7 bases and the J gene lost 6 bases, with 11 bases spanning the gap. Looked up from germline, CDR1 is SQVTM and CDR2 is ANQGSEA. The CDR3 reads CSARPFDTQYF. The CDR3 coding sequence is TGCAGCGCAAGACCTTTTGATACGCAGTATTTT.

The chain's CDR3 is CSVEGMPGTGALEAFF. DNA for the CDR3: TGCAGCGTTGAAGGAATGCCAGGGACAGGGGCCCTCGAAGCTTTCTTT. The chain employs TRBV29-1 and TRBJ1-1; 10 bases fit TRBD1. V lost 1 base, J lost 8 bases, and 13 bases stayed unmatched. The CDR3 is made up of 16 amino acids. CDR1 is SQVTM and CDR2 is ANQGSEA in the germline V gene.

The genes are TRBV15 and TRBJ2-5; the match to TRBD2 covers 10 bases. Trimming removed 4 bases from V and 2 bases from J; junction bases left unmatched: 10. The germline CDR1 and CDR2 sequences are LNHNV and YYDKDF (reference sequence). The CDR3 length is 17 residues. As DNA, the CDR3 is TGTGCCACCAGCACCTACCTCAGCGGGGGGGATCAAGAGACCCAGTACTTC. Translating it yields CATSTYLSGGDQETQYF.

The V and J genes are TRBV3-1 and TRBJ2-5; 8 bases align to TRBD2. The CDR3 contains 16 residues. The trim removed 1 base at V and 3 bases at J, leaving 7 bases unmatched. The germline gives CDR1 LGHDT, CDR2 YNNKEL (reference sequence). Here the CDR3 reads CASSQGDGGAEETQYF. CDR3 bases: TGTGCCAGCAGCCAAGGAGACGGGGGGGCCGAAGAGACCCAGTACTTC.

This sequence joins TRBV29-1 and TRBJ1-2; possibly TRBD1 for D (6 bases). V gave up 0 bases and J gave up 7 bases, with 18 bases separating them. Germline CDR1 is SQVTM and CDR2 is ANQGSEA. The CDR3 consists of 15 residues. The CDR3 here is CSVEDPTGTTFGYTF. The CDR3 coding sequence is TGCAGCGTTGAAGACCCCACAGGGACCACCTTTGGCTACACCTTC.

This chain connects TRBV6-5 to TRBJ1-1; D call uncertain. The V gene's germline CDR1 is MNHEY and CDR2 SVGAGI. There are 14 residues in the CDR3. Trimming removed 0 bases from V and 1 base from J, with 6 bases in between. For the CDR3, the DNA is TGTGCCAGCAGTTACTCACAAGCGAACACTGAAGCTTTCTTT. Encoded protein: CASSYSQANTEAFF.

V and J are TRBV24-1 and TRBJ2-2; D remains ambiguous. V was pared by 2 bases and J by 6 bases, with 9 bases between. Germline CDR1 reads KGHDR; CDR2 reads SFDVKD. The CDR3 is 14 residues long. The CDR3 bases are TGTGCCACCAGTGATTCCCTAGAGTCCGGGGAGCTGTTTTTT. Translating gives CATSDSLESGELFF.

V gene TRBV27 combines with J gene TRBJ1-6; D remains ambiguous. Trimming took 6 bases from V and 4 from J, leaving 4 bases between them. There are 12 residues in the CDR3. The germline V gene has CDR1 MNHEY and CDR2 SMNVEV (reference sequence). DNA for the CDR3: TGTGCCAGCAGCAAATATAATTCACCCCTCCACTTT. Translated: CASSKYNSPLHF.

The chain recombines TRBV20-1 with TRBJ1-1, with D perhaps matching TRBD1 (6 bases). Germline-derived CDR1 and CDR2 are DFQATT and SNEGSKA (reference sequence). Trimming pared 0 bases from V and 5 bases from J, leaving 13 bases between. CDR3 length equals 14 residues. The CDR3 region has the DNA TGCAGTGCTAGAGAAGGGCAGGGGAAAACTGAAGCTTTCTTT. It encodes CSAREGQGKTEAFF.

The genes are TRBV5-1 and TRBJ2-5; no firm D call. V lost 4 bases to trimming and J lost 5 bases, with 18 bases between them. This CDR3 spans 15 amino acids. The V gene's germline CDR1 is SGHRS and CDR2 YFSETQ. The CDR3: CASSPETVLEETQYF. The CDR3 DNA reads TGCGCCAGCAGCCCAGAGACTGTGTTGGAGGAGACCCAGTACTTC.

This clonotype has only one observation. V usage is TRBV2 and J usage is TRBJ1-4; no reliable D call. V was cut by 6 bases and J by 3 bases, with 14 bases left in between. CDR3 length equals 15 residues. Germline CDR1 and CDR2: SNHLY and FYNNEI. The CDR3 DNA reads TGTGCCAGCAGGTCAGGCTCCGCGGCTAATGAAAAACTGTTTTTT. This translates into CASRSGSAANEKLFF.

The rearrangement joins TRBV19 to TRBJ2-7, with D maybe TRBD1 (6 bases). CDR3 length: 13 residues. V dropped 3 bases and J dropped 5 bases, with 11 bases sitting between them. Germline CDR1 reads LNHDA; CDR2 reads SQIVND (reference sequence). The CDR3 reads CASSINYRDEQYF. CDR3 nucleotides: TGTGCCAGTAGTATCAACTACAGGGACGAGCAGTACTTC.

The rearrangement links TRBV11-1 to TRBJ2-1; TRBD2 might be the D (5 bases). V dropped 1 base and J dropped 8 bases, with 15 bases sitting between them. CDR1 is SGHAT, CDR2 FQDESV, per germline (reference sequence). This CDR3 is 15 amino acids long. The CDR3 bases are TGTGCCAGCAGCTTAGAAGTATCGAGGGTACATGAGCAGTTCTTC. Amino acids: CASSLEVSRVHEQFF.

The chain joins TRBV29-1 to TRBJ2-1, with 10 bases identical to TRBD2. Germline CDR1 and CDR2: SQVTM and ANQGSEA. With V trimmed by 1 base and J by 6 bases, 3 bases remained unmatched. The CDR3 runs to 14 residues. CDR3 sequence (DNA): TGCAGCGTTGAAGCCAGCGGGGGGGGCAATGAGCAGTTCTTC. Protein product: CSVEASGGGNEQFF.

This chain uses TRBV4-1 with TRBJ1-1, with D uncertain. Trimming took 0 bases from V and 5 from J, leaving 10 bases between them. The CDR3 runs to 14 residues. Germline CDR1 and CDR2: MGHRA and YSYEKL. The CDR3 region has the DNA TGCGCCAGCAGCCAAGATCAAGGGTGGACTGAAGCTTTCTTT. This translates into CASSQDQGWTEAFF.

The genes are TRBV7-9 and TRBJ2-7; D not certain. Germline V gene sequence: CDR1 SEHNR, CDR2 FQNEAQ (reference sequence). The germline V and J ends were trimmed by 4 bases and 7 bases, with 14 bases remaining between them. The CDR3 loop spans 13 amino acids. In DNA, the CDR3 is TGTGCCAGCAGCTCGAAGACGGCCCCGGAGCAGTACTTC. Translating it yields CASSSKTAPEQYF.

The chain recombines TRBV12-3 or TRBV12-4 with TRBJ2-3; no definite D call. V was shortened by 3 bases and J by 6 bases, with 7 bases between the two germline ends. The CDR3 is 12 residues long. CDR3 nucleotides: TGTGCCAGCAGTTTGGCTAGGGATACGCAGTATTTT. Translating gives CASSLARDTQYF.